The rows below give T cell receptor beta chains drawn from one sample of a study of shared clonotypes between healthy human individuals. Here immunoSEQ multiplex PCR was the method, and the copy in TCRdb shows in-frame clones only, minus some. Of approximately 2.5 million clones listed, approximately 90% are singletons. Material: naive CD4+ T cells sorted from blood. The receptors were gathered from a man aged 18-30 years in good health. Both conserved end residues are part of each CDR3. D genes are given only for firm matches. A clone size is listed for some rows: how often the clone was seen (once, few, many), or a class if it is expanded.

V gene: TRBV10-3
clone size: .
J gene: TRBJ2-2
D gene: .
CDR3 DNA: TGTGCCATCAGTCGAACGGGACACACCGGGGAGCTGTTTTTT
CDR3 protein: CAISRTGHTGELFF

V gene: TRBV9
clone size: .
J gene: TRBJ2-2
D gene: .
CDR3 DNA: TGTGCCAGCAGCGGGGGTGCCGGGGAGCTGTTTTTT
CDR3 protein: CASSGGAGELFF

V gene: TRBV7-2
clone size: .
J gene: TRBJ2-3
D gene: .
CDR3 DNA: TGTGCCAGCAGCTTAAACAGTCTTAGCACAGATACGCAGTATTTT
CDR3 protein: CASSLNSLSTDTQYF

V gene: TRBV9
clone size: .
J gene: TRBJ1-1
D gene: .
CDR3 DNA: TGTGCCAGCAGCGTAGGTCGGACAGTTAACACTGAAGCTTTCTTT
CDR3 protein: CASSVGRTVNTEAFF

V gene: TRBV7-2
clone size: .
J gene: TRBJ1-5
D gene: TRBD1
CDR3 DNA: TGTGCCAGCAGCTCCAGAACAGGGGGTCAGCCCCAGCATTTT
CDR3 protein: CASSSRTGGQPQHF

V gene: TRBV7-9
clone size: .
J gene: TRBJ1-4
D gene: .
CDR3 DNA: TGTGCCAGCAGCCCCGGAAGGGGAGGTGAAAAACTGTTTTTT
CDR3 protein: CASSPGRGGEKLFF

V gene: TRBV5-6
clone size: .
J gene: TRBJ1-1
D gene: .
CDR3 DNA: TGTGCCAGCAGCTCACCGGGCACTGAAGCTTTCTTT
CDR3 protein: CASSSPGTEAFF

V gene: TRBV30
clone size: once
J gene: TRBJ2-4
D gene: .
CDR3 DNA: TGTGCCTGGAGTGTACCTCCGACGTTCAACATTCAGTACTTC
CDR3 protein: CAWSVPPTFNIQYF

V gene: TRBV2
clone size: .
J gene: TRBJ2-3
D gene: TRBD2
CDR3 DNA: TGTGCCAGCAGTATCGGGAGGGCCCCGGATACGCAGTATTTT
CDR3 protein: CASSIGRAPDTQYF

V gene: TRBV7-9
clone size: .
J gene: TRBJ1-5
D gene: .
CDR3 DNA: TGTGCCAGCAGCACATCGGGGGCGCGGGTCTCTAGTCAGCCCCAGCATTTT
CDR3 protein: CASSTSGARVSSQPQHF

V gene: TRBV5-4
clone size: .
J gene: TRBJ2-5
D gene: TRBD1
CDR3 DNA: TGTGCCAGCAGCGGGGGGACAGGGGACCAAGAGACCCAGTACTTC
CDR3 protein: CASSGGTGDQETQYF

V gene: TRBV6-5
clone size: few
J gene: TRBJ1-1
D gene: .
CDR3 DNA: TGTGCCAGCAGCCGTGGACGTGAAGCTTTCTTT
CDR3 protein: CASSRGREAFF

V gene: TRBV19
clone size: few
J gene: TRBJ1-6
D gene: .
CDR3 DNA: TGTGCCAGTAGTAACAGGGATAGTTCACCCCTCCACTTT
CDR3 protein: CASSNRDSSPLHF

V gene: TRBV7-9
clone size: .
J gene: TRBJ1-2
D gene: .
CDR3 DNA: TGTGCCAGCAGCTTAGTGCCAGGCCTAAACTATGGCTACACCTTC
CDR3 protein: CASSLVPGLNYGYTF

V gene: TRBV6-5
clone size: .
J gene: TRBJ2-2
D gene: TRBD1
CDR3 DNA: TGTGCCAGCAGTCAGACAGGGTTTCCCGGGGAGCTGTTTTTT
CDR3 protein: CASSQTGFPGELFF

V gene: TRBV19
clone size: .
J gene: TRBJ2-7
D gene: .
CDR3 DNA: TGTGCCTCCCGCGGCAGGGGTGTTAACGAGCAGTACTTC
CDR3 protein: CASRGRGVNEQYF

V gene: TRBV15
clone size: .
J gene: TRBJ2-2
D gene: .
CDR3 DNA: TGTGCCACCAGCAGAGATTTAGGGTCTAGCGGGGAGCTGTTTTTT
CDR3 protein: CATSRDLGSSGELFF

V gene: TRBV6-1
clone size: .
J gene: TRBJ1-2
D gene: TRBD1
CDR3 DNA: TGTGCCAGCAGGAGGACAGGCAACTATGGCTACACCTTC
CDR3 protein: CASRRTGNYGYTF

V gene: TRBV28
clone size: .
J gene: TRBJ1-6
D gene: .
CDR3 DNA: TGTGCCAGCAGTTTTACCGCGAGCTCCTATAATTCACCCCTCCACTTT
CDR3 protein: CASSFTASSYNSPLHF

V gene: TRBV10-3
clone size: .
J gene: TRBJ2-7
D gene: .
CDR3 DNA: TGTGCCATCAGCCCCGGGGCATACGAGCAGTACTTC
CDR3 protein: CAISPGAYEQYF

V gene: TRBV30
clone size: once
J gene: TRBJ2-7
D gene: TRBD1
CDR3 DNA: TGTGCCTGGAGTGCGACAGGGGTTTCGTACGAGCAGTACTTC
CDR3 protein: CAWSATGVSYEQYF

V gene: TRBV5-1
clone size: .
J gene: TRBJ1-1
D gene: .
CDR3 DNA: TGCGCCAGCAGCCAGAGGTCCGCGGCCCACACTGAAGCTTTCTTT
CDR3 protein: CASSQRSAAHTEAFF

V gene: TRBV5-1
clone size: .
J gene: TRBJ1-6
D gene: TRBD1
CDR3 DNA: TGCGCCAGCAACCTAGGGGGCGTCCATAATTCACCCCTCCACTTT
CDR3 protein: CASNLGGVHNSPLHF

V gene: TRBV28
clone size: once
J gene: TRBJ2-3
D gene: .
CDR3 DNA: TGTGCCAGCAGTTTCACCGGCACAGATACGCAGTATTTT
CDR3 protein: CASSFTGTDTQYF

V gene: TRBV19
clone size: .
J gene: TRBJ2-1
D gene: TRBD1
CDR3 DNA: TGTGCCAGTAGTATAGAGGACAGGGACCACCCAAAGCAGTTCTTC
CDR3 protein: CASSIEDRDHPKQFF

V gene: TRBV18
clone size: .
J gene: TRBJ2-4
D gene: .
CDR3 DNA: TGTGCCAGCTCACCAGATTTAAGGGGTTTAGACATTCAGTACTTC
CDR3 protein: CASSPDLRGLDIQYF

V gene: TRBV7-3
clone size: .
J gene: TRBJ2-2
D gene: .
CDR3 DNA: TGTGCCAGCAGCTTCCACGGGGGGAACACCGGGGAGCTGTTTTTT
CDR3 protein: CASSFHGGNTGELFF

V gene: TRBV18
clone size: .
J gene: TRBJ2-5
D gene: .
CDR3 DNA: TGTGCCAGCTCCCCGGAAGCCTATAGACAAGAGACCCAGTACTTC
CDR3 protein: CASSPEAYRQETQYF